The rows below give T cell receptor beta chains drawn from one sample of a study of OX40 agonist ivuxolimab in advanced cancers. Clones were read by immunoSEQ multiplex PCR, and TCRdb kept only the in-frame ones, dropping some. The sample includes nearly 25,000 clones, 78% seen only once; the top ten take under 1.5%. The specimen was CD4+ or CD8+ T cells sorted from blood, collected in a trial of the OX40 agonist ivuxolimab. All receptors come from an adult with an advanced solid tumor such as melanoma, head and neck, liver or kidney cancer. Both conserved end residues are part of each CDR3. D genes are given only for firm matches. Clone size is shown for a subset of rows, as once, few, many or a class of expanded clone.

.	TRBJ2-3	.	TRBV19	TGTGCCAGTAGCCTTCGGGCAGATACGCAGTATTTT	CASSLRADTQYF
.	TRBJ2-7	TRBD1	TRBV5-4	TGTGCCAGCAGCTTCCGACAGGGCCCCTACGAGCAGTACTTC	CASSFRQGPYEQYF
few	TRBJ1-6	.	TRBV6-5	TGTGCCAGCAGTTACTCCGGTTCACCCCTCCACTTT	CASSYSGSPLHF
.	TRBJ2-7	TRBD1	TRBV6-7	TGTGCCGGGCACACCTTGTCGGATCCGGGACAGGTCTTCAGCTCCTACGAGCAGTACTTC	CAGHTLSDPGQVFSSYEQYF
once	TRBJ1-5	.	TRBV6-1	TGTGCCAGCAGTGGGACTGGGGTTCAGAGCAATCAGCCCCAGCATTTT	CASSGTGVQSNQPQHF
.	TRBJ1-4	TRBD1	TRBV7-8	TGTGCCAGCAGCATAGACAGGGTTTATGAAAAACTGTTTTTT	CASSIDRVYEKLFF
once	TRBJ2-1	TRBD1	TRBV6-5	TGTGCCAGCAGCAACCGGGACAGGGTAAAAAATGAGCAGTTCTTC	CASSNRDRVKNEQFF
.	TRBJ2-2	TRBD2	TRBV5-1	TGCGCCAGCAGCTTGGCGGGAGGGAACACCGGGGAGCTGTTTTTT	CASSLAGGNTGELFF
.	TRBJ1-1	.	TRBV2	TGTGCCAGCAGTGCTACAGTGAACACTGAAGCTTTCTTT	CASSATVNTEAFF
few	TRBJ1-2	.	TRBV7-9	TGTGCCAGCAGCCCGGGGAATTTCTATGGCTACACCTTC	CASSPGNFYGYTF
.	TRBJ1-2	.	TRBV28	TGTGCCAGCAGTTTATCAGGGATTGGCTACACCTTC	CASSLSGIGYTF
.	TRBJ1-4	.	TRBV19	TGTGCCAGTAGTCTCCACCGGGACGGGAATGAAAAACTGTTTTTT	CASSLHRDGNEKLFF
.	TRBJ2-6	.	TRBV6-4	TGTGCCAGCAGTGACAACTCTGGGGCCAACGTCCTGACTTTC	CASSDNSGANVLTF
.	TRBJ2-5	.	TRBV6-1	TGTGCCAGCAGTATAGCCAGGGAGACCCAGTACTTC	CASSIARETQYF
.	TRBJ1-2	TRBD1	TRBV27	TGTGCCAGCAGTTTTCGAAGAGACAGGGGTATAGGCTACACCTTC	CASSFRRDRGIGYTF
.	TRBJ2-2	.	TRBV5-5	TGTGCCACCAGGGTCGAAACTAGCACCGCCGGGGAGCTGTTTTTT	CATRVETSTAGELFF
.	TRBJ2-5	TRBD2	TRBV27	TGTGCCAGCAGTTTAACACTAGCGGGGACCATGACCCAGTACTTC	CASSLTLAGTMTQYF
.	TRBJ1-2	.	TRBV5-6	TGTGCCAGCAGCTTGGGGATTGGGGTTGCCTATGGCTACACCTTC	CASSLGIGVAYGYTF
.	TRBJ2-6	.	TRBV28	TGTGCCAGCAGTTATCTCCGGGACACCTACTCTGGGGCCAACGTCCTGACTTTC	CASSYLRDTYSGANVLTF
.	TRBJ1-4	.	TRBV27	TGTGCCAGCAGTCGCTGGGGGGCGCGGGATGAAAAACTGTTTTTT	CASSRWGARDEKLFF
.	TRBJ1-2	TRBD1	TRBV2	TGTGCCAGCAACCCGACAGGGGACTATGGCTACACCTTC	CASNPTGDYGYTF
.	TRBJ1-2	.	TRBV20-1	TGCAGTGCCTTCGCTAACTATGGCTACACCTTC	CSAFANYGYTF
.	TRBJ1-4	.	TRBV5-5	TGTGCCAGCAGCTTATCGGGGTGGAATGAAAAACTGTTTTTT	CASSLSGWNEKLFF
.	TRBJ2-4	TRBD2	TRBV10-3	TGTGCCATCAGTGAGGGACTAGCGGGGGGCACGGCCAAAAACATTCAGTACTTC	CAISEGLAGGTAKNIQYF
few	TRBJ2-2	.	TRBV5-1	TGCGCCAGCAGCTTGGTGGGGGGCGCGAACACCGGGGAGCTGTTTTTT	CASSLVGGANTGELFF
.	TRBJ1-1	.	TRBV30	TGTGCCTGGAAAAGCAGGGTTACTGAAGCTTTCTTT	CAWKSRVTEAFF
.	TRBJ2-2	TRBD1	TRBV4-2	TGTGCCAGCAGCCCAACACAGGGGGAGGCGTACACCGGGGAGCTGTTTTTT	CASSPTQGEAYTGELFF
once	TRBJ1-1	.	TRBV7-2	TGTGCCAGCAGCCCCCGGACGGCGACTGAAGCTTTCTTT	CASSPRTATEAFF
.	TRBJ2-5	TRBD1	TRBV6-5	TGTGCCAGCAGTTTCATCGGGACAGGGCAAGAGACCCAGTACTTC	CASSFIGTGQETQYF
once	TRBJ2-5	.	TRBV5-6	TGTGCCAGCAGCTCTCAAGAGACCCAGTACTTC	CASSSQETQYF
.	TRBJ1-2	TRBD1	TRBV6-1	TGTGCCAGCAGTCACCCAGGGGGTTCGAACTATGGCTACACCTTC	CASSHPGGSNYGYTF
.	TRBJ2-5	TRBD1	TRBV28	TGTGCCAGCCGGCTTTATTCCGGGACAGGTCAAGAGACCCAGTACTTC	CASRLYSGTGQETQYF
.	TRBJ2-5	TRBD1	TRBV28	TGTGCCAGCAGCTGGACAGGGGAGAAGACCCAGTACTTC	CASSWTGEKTQYF
few	TRBJ2-2	.	TRBV6-5	TGTGCCAGCAGTTACGCTGGGACCTACACCGGGGAGCTGTTTTTT	CASSYAGTYTGELFF
few	TRBJ1-2	TRBD1	TRBV10-3	TGTGCCATCAGGGGACAGGGAGGACATGGCTACACCTTC	CAIRGQGGHGYTF
few	TRBJ2-7	.	TRBV28	TGTGCCAGCAGTTTAGACATAAAGAGAATGTACTTC	CASSLDIKRMYF
.	TRBJ1-1	.	TRBV27	TGTGCCAGCAGTTCACCTAGTGGGGGGACGGAAGCTTTCTTT	CASSSPSGGTEAFF
once	TRBJ1-2	.	TRBV6-5	TGTGCCAGCAGTCGACAGTCAGCTAACTATGGCTACACCTTC	CASSRQSANYGYTF
.	TRBJ1-6	.	TRBV6-5	TGTGCCAGCAGTTTGAAGGGGAGGACCTATAATTCACCCCTCCACTTT	CASSLKGRTYNSPLHF
once	TRBJ2-2	.	TRBV7-9	TGTGCCAGCAGCTTAGCTCCCATTACCGGGGAGCTGTTTTTT	CASSLAPITGELFF
.	TRBJ2-2	TRBD2	TRBV4-2	TGTGCCAGCAGCCAAGCTCAGGGTGCTAGCGGGGCCGGGGAGCTGTTTTTT	CASSQAQGASGAGELFF